The rows below give T cell receptor beta chains drawn from one sample of a study of Graves' ophthalmopathy and Graves' hyperthyroidism. TCRdb redid the calling of the multiplex PCR reads with MiXCR, one entry per CDR3 protein. The table has fewer than 650,000 distinct CDR3 sequences, about a fifth seen once. The specimen was peripheral blood. These receptors were obtained from a woman under 30 with stable Graves' hyperthyroidism. Some clones in this sample may be carry-over from other donors' samples. CDR3s leave out the opening cysteine and the closing phenylalanine or tryptophan.

V gene	J gene	CDR3 protein
TRBV20-1	TRBJ2-7	SASEGSGGPGDEQY
TRBV9	TRBJ2-5	ASSPRQGFLETQY
TRBV6-1	TRBJ1-5	ASRPGQGPQPQH
TRBV12-3/TRBV12-4	TRBJ1-1	ASSLDYTEAF
TRBV19	TRBJ1-2	ASSMVGLNWGYT
TRBV18	TRBJ1-3	ASSGQGAGNTIY
TRBV6-1	TRBJ1-2	ASSSALGTGVKYGYT
TRBV12-3/TRBV12-4	TRBJ2-1	ASSFINSNEQF
TRBV19	TRBJ1-5	ASSIDPATGSNQPQH
TRBV10-3	TRBJ1-6	AISPGPNNSPLH
TRBV20-1	TRBJ1-1	SAPDREAF
TRBV30	TRBJ2-7	AWSVQDRGGQY
TRBV29-1	TRBJ1-1	SGDGENTEAF
TRBV5-1	TRBJ1-2	ASSPPISNYGYT
TRBV11-2	TRBJ2-7	ASSLDGPLADSYEQY
TRBV3-1	TRBJ1-2	ASSLRTNDGYT
TRBV28	TRBJ1-5	ASSLISAGRQPQH
TRBV12-3/TRBV12-4	TRBJ1-1	ASRLTGTAEAF
TRBV20-1	TRBJ1-1	RGGSNTEAF
TRBV20-1	TRBJ1-1	SASDRGVAF
TRBV28	TRBJ2-7	ASSLVGDEQY
TRBV14	TRBJ2-2	ASSQKLPGELF
TRBV20-1	TRBJ1-5	SAIRAWRRSNQPQH
TRBV7-2	TRBJ1-5	ASSLWGGQPQH
TRBV2	TRBJ2-7	ASELSAGTNYEQY
TRBV10-3	TRBJ2-7	ATGRGLAGKIGNEQY
TRBV6-1	TRBJ1-5	ASSDRSEQPQH
TRBV19	TRBJ2-5	ASSPDRVGETQY
TRBV24-1	TRBJ1-1	ATSDLQGPNTEAF
TRBV30	TRBJ1-1	AWSVESTEAF
TRBV12-3/TRBV12-4	TRBJ1-2	ASSPGPVANYGYT
TRBV4-1	TRBJ1-3	ASSHPGGSTTIY
TRBV28	TRBJ1-1	ASSSPGQGEWLTEAF
TRBV15	TRBJ2-2	ATRSGGTGGELF
TRBV12-3/TRBV12-4	TRBJ2-7	ASSPLDMASYEQY
TRBV11-2	TRBJ2-7	ASSLVRAVSLYEQY
TRBV20-1	TRBJ2-2	SARGGQGGTGELF
TRBV20-1	TRBJ2-5	SATRREETQY
TRBV7-3	TRBJ1-2	ASSLGTAGLNYGYT
TRBV7-2	TRBJ2-2	ASSRGIGELF
TRBV2	TRBJ1-1	ASNTLGTTEAF
TRBV6-5	TRBJ1-1	ASSYSTGRENTEAF
TRBV6-1	TRBJ2-5	ASRDGIMGETQY
TRBV30	TRBJ1-1	AWSSQGAMNTEAF
TRBV19	TRBJ2-6	ASSIDRVGTGANVLT
TRBV6-5	TRBJ1-2	ASSLGRATYGYT
TRBV2	TRBJ1-1	ASSQSTVSEAF
TRBV7-9	TRBJ2-5	ASWEVGVSGQETQY
TRBV19	TRBJ2-4	ASSRPGQGLFQY
TRBV6-2/TRBV6-3	TRBJ1-1	ASSYQGVDTEAF
TRBV3-1	TRBJ1-5	ASSQVSREMAQH
TRBV6-2/TRBV6-3	TRBJ1-2	ASSPDIDYGYT
TRBV7-2	TRBJ2-5	ASSLGLGQEKETQY
TRBV12-3/TRBV12-4	TRBJ1-2	ASSKQGASGYT